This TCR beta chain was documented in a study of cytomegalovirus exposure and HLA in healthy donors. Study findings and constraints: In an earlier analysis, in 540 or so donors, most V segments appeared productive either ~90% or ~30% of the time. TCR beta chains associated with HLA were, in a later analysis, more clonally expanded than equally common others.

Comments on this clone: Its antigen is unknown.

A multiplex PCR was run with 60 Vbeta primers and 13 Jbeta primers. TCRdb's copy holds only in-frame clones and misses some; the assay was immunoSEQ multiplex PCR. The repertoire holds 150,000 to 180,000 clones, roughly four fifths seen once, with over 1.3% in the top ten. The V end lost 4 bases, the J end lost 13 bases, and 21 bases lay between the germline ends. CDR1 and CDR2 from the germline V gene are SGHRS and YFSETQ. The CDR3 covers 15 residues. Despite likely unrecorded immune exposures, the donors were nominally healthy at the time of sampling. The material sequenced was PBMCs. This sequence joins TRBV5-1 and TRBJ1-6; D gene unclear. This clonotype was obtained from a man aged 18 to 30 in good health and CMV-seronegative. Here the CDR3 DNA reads TGCGCCAGCAGCCTTGGTGTCGGGGTAGGTGCGCCCCTCCACTTT. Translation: CASSLGVGVGAPLHF.